This T cell receptor (beta chain) appears in the sequencing data of a study of blood T cell repertoires in COVID-19 (dated by TCRdb to 2018 to 2021). Study-wide context: Samples from collaborators originated in the United States, Italy and Spain and spanned both the acute and convalescent phases of COVID-19. The material from the prospective study consisted of cDNA or gDNA derived from T cells, B-cell-depleted T cells, or PBMCs. The dataset comprised deeply sampled blood TCRbeta repertoires from subjects exposed to, actively infected with, or recovered from COVID-19. The repertoires were released in a freely available public database intended as a resource for research on the immune response to SARS-CoV-2. Samples came from the ongoing ImmuneRACE study (first 160 participants) plus 1,254 subjects from 6 global collaborators. The sample metadata nearly always contained a de-identified subject ID, COVID-19 status, age in years and sex. Where available, HLA class I and class II types were obtained from metadata supplied by the sample provider rather than from assay-based typing.

Each collaborating institution followed its own protocols to collect whole blood in K2EDTA tubes. For TCRbeta analysis, collaborators shipped samples as frozen whole blood, isolated PBMCs, or DNA extracted from either of those sample types. General findings and caveats noted by the study authors: How much clinical and demographic metadata was included differed by source and by participant, and the metadata was provided uncurated.

As to this clone: Its antigen target is currently unknown. No base quality values were provided; no much bigger clone lies one nucleotide off.

V loses 3 bases, J loses 1 base, and the germline ends lie 15 bases apart. Taken from the germline V gene (reference sequence), the CDR1 and CDR2 loops are LNHDA and SQIVND. Reading from cysteine to phenylalanine, the CDR3 counts 16 amino acids. The DNA shown is the 48-base CDR3, in frame from base 1. The immunoSEQ Assay, a bias-controlled multiplex PCR, was used to amplify TCRbeta CDR3 regions from genomic DNA. The published analysis was carried out like this. Nucleated cell counts per sample were estimated from amplification of reference gene primers within the assay. Sequence reads were collapsed and filtered to measure the absolute abundance of every unique TCRbeta CDR3 rearrangement. Productive Simpson clonality was computed per sample as the square root of Simpson's diversity index over productive rearrangements. TCRdb re-hosts the immuneACCESS table, in-frame sequences only. Its copies lack some clones; in the studies checked, an unresolved V gene accounts for under half of them, and the cause for the rest is not known. V and J calls and clone size are as listed in that table; D and trimming were resolved from the DNA. The sample table records approximately 71,000 clones; about nine tenths of these occur just once. Clones ranked in the top ten supply over 4% of the sample.

The sequence came from a woman aged 18 to 35 with acute or convalescent COVID-19. The chain employs TRBV19 and TRBJ1-1; TRBD1 is perhaps the D gene, given 6 matching bases. The source material was peripheral blood. Read as DNA, the sequence is TGTGCCAGTAGTATCCGGCAGGGGTCTGGGAACACTGAAGCTTTCTTT. Its product reads: CASSIRQGSGNTEAFF.